This passage covers 29 T cell receptor beta chains from one sample sequenced in a study of T-cell memory formation after mild COVID-19. MiXCR, run by TCRdb on the 5' RACE reads, gives a single entry per CDR3 protein. The sample carries 110,000 or so distinct CDR3 sequences, roughly 20% recorded once. Sequencing was performed on PBMCs or a T cell subset sorted from them (not recorded which). Source of these receptors: a man younger than 35 who had mild COVID-19 (a few samples of this study predate the infection). Cell type and time point are not known.

This clonotype was counted between two and nine times. This sequence joins TRBV5-1 and TRBJ2-1; D is possibly TRBD2 (6 bases). The ends were cut back, 4 bases at V and 7 bases at J, with 15 bases in the middle. CDR3 length: 14 amino acids. Germline V gene sequence: CDR1 SGHRS, CDR2 YFSETQ. In DNA, the CDR3 is TGCGCCAGCAGCCCGCCCGGGGGAGGAAATGAGCAGTTCTTC. Translation: CASSPPGGGNEQFF.

This clonotype was found a few times. The chain uses TRBV7-2 and TRBJ2-1; 7 nucleotides match TRBD2. The CDR3 has 14 residues. Germline CDR1 and CDR2: SGHTA and FQGNSA. The V gene end was trimmed by 6 bases and the J gene end by 10 bases; junction bases not matched to a gene: 12. Here the CDR3 DNA reads TGTGCCAGCAGTTTCCGGGACTATGACTCCGAGCAGTTCTTC. Protein: CASSFRDYDSEQFF.

This rearrangement joins TRBV25-1 to TRBJ2-2, with a weak D call TRBD1 (5 bases). Germline V gene lookup returns CDR1 MGHDK and CDR2 SYGVNS. The CDR3 length is 13 residues. Trimming cost V 8 bases and J 1 base, with 8 bases left between them. The CDR3 region has the DNA TGTGCCAGCTCCAGGGTGAACACCGGGGAGCTGTTTTTT. Translated, it gives CASSRVNTGELFF.

The V and J genes are TRBV6-2 or TRBV6-3 and TRBJ1-2, with unresolved D. The CDR3 length is 14 residues. Trimming removed 7 bases from V and 3 bases from J, with 15 bases in between. Germline V gene data show CDR1 as MNHEY and CDR2 as SVGEGT. Here the CDR3 DNA reads TGTGCCAGCACCCAAAGAGGAAGTTACTATGGCTACACCTTC. Translation: CASTQRGSYYGYTF.

The chain carries TRBV12-3 or TRBV12-4 and TRBJ2-7, with TRBD1 identical over 12 bases. Trimming cost V 4 bases and J 6 bases; bases outside gene matches: 7. The CDR3 consists of 15 residues. CDR3 loop: CASSSDRDRGLEQYF. DNA of the CDR3: TGTGCCAGCAGTTCCGATAGGGACAGGGGGCTCGAGCAGTACTTC.

V and J are TRBV4-2 and TRBJ2-1; 8 bases agree with TRBD2. Germline lookup yields CDR1 LGHNA and CDR2 YNFKEQ. The CDR3 loop spans 15 amino acids. Trimming took 5 bases from V and 3 from J; bases not matched to a gene: 6. The CDR3 DNA reads TGTGCCAGCAGCAACTCCGGGGGGGACTACAATGAGCAGTTCTTC. Translation: CASSNSGGDYNEQFF.

The V call is TRBV7-6, the J call TRBJ2-7; TRBD1 aligns across 8 bases. The germline CDR1 and CDR2 sequences are SGHVS and FNYEAQ. This CDR3 spans 15 amino acids. Trimming removed 1 base from V and 9 bases from J; junction bases left unmatched: 11. In nucleotides, the CDR3 is TGTGCCAGCAGCTTAGGGCCGACAGGGGAGGATGGGCAGTACTTC. Protein product: CASSLGPTGEDGQYF.

This clonotype was seen only once. The chain carries TRBV2 and TRBJ1-5, with D possibly being TRBD1 (6 bases). Germline CDR1 is SNHLY and CDR2 is FYNNEI. The CDR3 has 16 residues. V lost 0 bases to trimming and J lost 2 bases, with 11 bases between them. CDR3 residues: CASSEAEGVGNQPQHF. The CDR3 DNA reads as TGTGCCAGCAGTGAAGCGGAGGGGGTAGGCAATCAGCCCCAGCATTTT.

The gene calls are TRBV29-1 and TRBJ1-1; maybe TRBD1 (6 bases). Germline-derived CDR1 and CDR2 are SQVTM and ANQGSEA. The CDR3 covers 11 residues. Trimming stripped 5 bases from V and 3 bases from J, with 7 bases between. In nucleotides, the CDR3 is TGCAGCGTTTACAGGGACACTGAAGCTTTCTTT. Its translation is CSVYRDTEAFF.

V is TRBV7-2 and J is TRBJ2-7; maybe TRBD2 (6 bases). The CDR3 runs to 14 residues. The V and J ends lost 6 bases and 7 bases respectively, with 19 bases between them. Germline V gives CDR1 SGHTA, CDR2 FQGNSA. The CDR3 DNA reads TGTGCCAGCAGTCCTGGGACTTCCGCGGGAGAGCAGTACTTC. Translation: CASSPGTSAGEQYF.

This clonotype was counted a few times. CDR3 sequence (DNA): TGTGCCAGCAGCTTGCTAAGTGAGGAGACCCAGTACTTC. Translated, it gives CASSLLSEETQYF. V is TRBV5-6 and J is TRBJ2-5; D is unresolved. The CDR3 loop spans 13 amino acids. The V end was cut by 1 base, the J end by 5 bases, with 9 bases between. Germline-derived CDR1 and CDR2 are SGHDT and YYEEEE.

This clonotype has a handful of counts. V usage is TRBV9 and J usage is TRBJ2-7, with D tentatively TRBD1 or TRBD2 (5 bases each). Germline-derived CDR1 and CDR2 are SGDLS and YYNGEE. The V and J ends lost 10 bases and 0 bases respectively, with 17 bases between them. This CDR3 spans 14 amino acids. The CDR3 DNA reads as TGTGCCCCTATGGGGGTCGGACCCTCCTACGAGCAGTACGTC. It specifies CAPMGVGPSYEQYV.

This sequence joins TRBV7-2 and TRBJ2-7; D remains ambiguous. CDR1 is SGHTA and CDR2 is FQGNSA in the germline V gene. The V gene lost 2 bases and the J gene lost 0 bases, with 11 bases spanning the gap. The CDR3 is 15 residues long. The CDR3 DNA is TGTGCCAGCAGCTTATCTCCGGGTTTCTCCTACGAGCAGTACTTC. This gives the protein CASSLSPGFSYEQYF. Full variable domain (remainder filled in from reference TRBV7-2 and TRBJ2-7): GAGVSQSPSNKVTEKGKDVELRCDPISGHTALYWYRQSLGQGLEFLIYFQGNSAPDKSGLPSDRFSAERTGGSVSTLTIQRTQQEDSAVYLCASSLSPGFSYEQYFGPGTRLTVT.

This clonotype was observed a handful of times. The CDR3 loop is CASSSLQGSYEQYV. Written as DNA, the CDR3 is TGTGCCAGCAGTTCCCTACAGGGCAGCTACGAGCAGTACGTC. This chain connects TRBV6-5 to TRBJ2-7; the D gene is possibly TRBD1 (6 bases). In germline, CDR1 is MNHEY, CDR2 SVGAGI. V lost 4 bases and J lost 3, with 13 bases in between. The CDR3 extends over 14 amino acids.

The table lists this clonotype with a few counts. The gene calls are TRBV7-3 and TRBJ2-1; a possible D gene is TRBD2 (5 bases). Trimming shortened V by 3 bases and J by 5 bases, and 8 bases separated the two germline ends. Germline lookup yields CDR1 SGHTA and CDR2 FQGTGA. The CDR3 contains 13 residues. The CDR3 sequence is CASSFEGNNEQFF. The CDR3 DNA is TGTGCCAGCAGCTTCGAGGGAAACAATGAGCAGTTCTTC.

This clonotype was seen only a few times. V and J are TRBV5-6 and TRBJ2-7, with D maybe TRBD2 (6 bases). Germline lookup yields CDR1 SGHDT and CDR2 YYEEEE. The V and J ends lost 4 bases and 2 bases respectively, with 19 bases between them. This CDR3 region has 16 residues. CDR3 residues: CASSGGIRDGTYEQYV. The DNA of the CDR3 is TGTGCCAGCAGCGGAGGGATCCGGGACGGAACCTACGAGCAGTACGTC.

CDR3 coding DNA: TGTGCCAGCAGCTTTAGCGGGGGGCCCGCCTACAATGAGCAGTTCTTC. This codes for CASSFSGGPAYNEQFF. The chain links TRBV27 to TRBJ2-1; 10 nucleotides align to TRBD2. The CDR3 runs 16 residues. V lost 6 bases and J lost 2; bases outside the gene matches: 7. The germline V gene encodes CDR1 MNHEY and CDR2 SMNVEV (reference sequence).

This sequence joins TRBV5-5 and TRBJ2-1; TRBD2 is a possible D gene (6 bases). Trimming pared 0 bases from V and 4 bases from J, leaving 14 bases between. Germline-derived CDR1 and CDR2 are SGHKS and YYEKEE (reference sequence). The CDR3 length is 16 residues. The CDR3 reads CASSLAGGWGYNEQFF. CDR3 DNA sequence: TGTGCCAGCAGCTTGGCCGGAGGGTGGGGATACAATGAGCAGTTCTTC.

The sample holds a few counts of this clonotype. The chain carries TRBV7-9 and TRBJ1-3; maybe TRBD1 (5 bases). The CDR3 consists of 15 residues. The germline V and J ends were trimmed by 5 bases and 4 bases, with 15 bases remaining between them. Germline CDR1 is SEHNR and CDR2 is FQNEAQ (reference sequence). The CDR3 region has the DNA TGTGCCAGCAGCACAGGAAGGATGGACGGAAACACCATATATTTT. Protein product: CASSTGRMDGNTIYF.

This clonotype was observed at least ten times. This sequence joins TRBV4-1 and TRBJ2-4; D might be TRBD1 (6 bases). Trimming removed 2 bases at V and 6 bases at J, with 23 bases between. The CDR3 sequence is 18 residues long. Germline-derived CDR1 and CDR2 are MGHRA and YSYEKL. Here the CDR3 reads CASSQNPGQPTRVNIQYF. CDR3 in DNA: TGCGCCAGCAGCCAAAATCCTGGACAGCCGACCCGGGTAAACATTCAGTACTTC.

This clonotype was seen a single time. The chain couples TRBV11-1 to TRBJ2-7; 9 positions match TRBD1. V shed 5 bases, J shed 3 bases, and the junction held 8 bases outside the gene matches. The length of the CDR3 is 15 residues. Germline values: CDR1 SGHAT, CDR2 FQDESV (reference sequence). The CDR3 loop is CASSLTGTGFYEQYF. CDR3 coding DNA: TGTGCCAGCAGCCTCACCGGGACAGGGTTCTACGAGCAGTACTTC.

This chain connects TRBV10-3 to TRBJ2-3; 7 bases are shared with TRBD2. V trimming: 4 bases; J trimming: 5 bases; junction bases outside the gene matches: 9. The CDR3 spans 15 residues. The germline V gene encodes CDR1 ENHRY and CDR2 SYGVKD. The CDR3 loop reads CAISVGSSGRDTQYF. The CDR3 bases are TGTGCCATCAGTGTGGGGTCTAGCGGTAGAGATACGCAGTATTTT.

The chain links TRBV7-9 to TRBJ1-3, with 10 bases aligning to TRBD1. V shed 5 bases, J shed 2 bases, and the junction held 6 bases outside the gene matches. The germline V gene has CDR1 SEHNR and CDR2 FQNEAQ (reference sequence). The CDR3 contains 16 residues. The CDR3 protein is CASSPWTGGTGNTIYF. The CDR3 region has the DNA TGTGCCAGCAGCCCGTGGACAGGGGGGACTGGAAACACCATATATTTT.

This clonotype has just a few counts. The V and J genes are TRBV4-1 and TRBJ2-3, with D unclear. CDR3 length: 15 residues. Trimming removed 6 bases from V and 4 bases from J, with 17 bases in between. Per the germline V gene, CDR1 is MGHRA and CDR2 is YSYEKL. The CDR3 DNA is TGCGCCAGCAGTGGACGAGACTTCCTACCAGATACGCAGTATTTT. Amino acid sequence: CASSGRDFLPDTQYF.

Comments on this clonotype: A clone one base away is much larger, so this may be a read error. The gene calls are TRBV15 and TRBJ2-5, with D uncertain. From germline, CDR1 is LNHNV and CDR2 YYDKDF (reference sequence). This CDR3 spans 15 amino acids. CDR3 sequence reads: CDTSARKGLGETQYF. The CDR3 DNA is TGTGACACCAGCGCACGTAAGGGTTTGGGAGAGACCCAGTACTTC.

The V and J genes are TRBV6-6 and TRBJ2-7, with a possible D match to TRBD2 (6 bases). Germline V gene lookup returns CDR1 MNHNY and CDR2 SVGAGI (reference sequence). The CDR3 sequence is 12 residues long. Trimming removed 6 bases from V and 4 bases from J, with 10 bases in between. Here the CDR3 DNA reads TGTGCCAGCAGGGCCGGGGGTTACGAGCAGTACTTC. It codes for CASRAGGYEQYF.

The chain combines TRBV7-3 with TRBJ2-6, with 9 bases aligning to TRBD2. J lost 2 bases, V lost 5 bases, and 10 bases had no gene match. The CDR3 is 18 amino acids. The V gene's germline CDR1 is SGHTA and CDR2 FQGTGA. The CDR3 DNA is TGTGCCAGCAGCCGCGGGGGGGCTCCCTTTACTGGGGCCAACGTCCTGACTTTC. It encodes CASSRGGAPFTGANVLTF.

This clonotype showed up just a few times. The CDR3 coding sequence is TGCGCCAGCAGTGATGATCCCGGAGATACGCAGTATTTT. Translating gives CASSDDPGDTQYF. The chain couples TRBV10-2 to TRBJ2-3, with D uncertain. The ends were cut back, 3 bases at V and 5 bases at J, with 9 bases in the middle. Germline CDR1 reads WSHSY; CDR2 reads SAAADI. The CDR3 has 13 residues.

This clonotype was seen only a few times. This sequence joins TRBV12-3 or TRBV12-4 and TRBJ2-2; D remains ambiguous. V lost 3 bases and J lost 0, with 5 bases in between. The CDR3 contains 14 residues. The CDR3 protein is CASSFAANTGELFF. The CDR3 DNA is TGTGCCAGCAGTTTCGCGGCGAACACCGGGGAGCTGTTTTTT.